Described below is a single T cell receptor beta chain sequence and its context. In the original analysis: Amplification from reference gene primers served as the basis for estimated nucleated cell counts. Produced via immunoSEQ multiplex PCR; TCRdb's table is partial and in-frame only. V and J calls and clone size follow that table, whereas D and trimming were derived from the DNA. The sample lists hundreds of thousands of clones, more than 80% occurring once. These data come from a study of blood T cell repertoires in COVID-19. Overall study: Samples came from the United States, Italy and Spain, spanning acute and convalescent COVID-19. The cDNA or gDNA used as material had been derived from T cells, B-cell-depleted T cells, or PBMCs.

CDR1 KGHDR and CDR2 SFDVKD come from the germline V gene. The CDR3 is 15 amino acids. Deletions cut 3 bases from V and 0 bases from J, with 8 bases between. Individuals aged about 18 to 90 years were recruited from roughly 23 US areas. The clonotype was recovered from a man aged 50 or older who had been exposed to COVID-19. This chain uses TRBV24-1 with TRBJ2-4; D might be TRBD2 (5 bases). Sequenced material: PBMCs or T cells enriched from blood (not recorded which). CDR3 sequence (DNA): TGTGCCACCAGTGATGCTGCGGGAGCCAAAAACATTCAGTACTTC. Translated, it gives CATSDAAGAKNIQYF.